This TCR beta chain was profiled in a study of shared clonotypes between healthy human individuals. Overall study context: Every donor yielded three CD4 naive, three CD4 memory, two CD8 naive and one CD8 memory plate. Findings and caveats of the study: In this cohort, only blood was sampled, and tissue repertoires likely differ.

The protocol was immunoSEQ multiplex PCR, while the TCRdb copy is restricted to in-frame clones and leaves out a portion. The table has under 2.5 million clones, 85% to 95% seen once; the top ten hold approximately 0.4%. Remarks on this clone: Its antigen is as yet unknown.

Specimen: naive CD4+ T cells from PBMCs. As to subset: CD45RA+ positively selected. This receptor was obtained from a young man in good health. Some clones in this sample may be carry-over from other donors' samples.

The CDR3 region has the DNA TGTGCCAGCAGCTCGGTCGGGAGGGCCGCGGCCGATGAGCAGTTCTTC. As protein: CASSSVGRAAADEQFF. J is TRBJ2-1 and V is TRBV11-2; 8 bases agree with TRBD2. The CDR3 sequence is 16 residues long. V dropped 4 bases and J dropped 8; count of bases not matched to a gene: 13. The germline CDR1 and CDR2 sequences are SGHAT and FQNNGV.